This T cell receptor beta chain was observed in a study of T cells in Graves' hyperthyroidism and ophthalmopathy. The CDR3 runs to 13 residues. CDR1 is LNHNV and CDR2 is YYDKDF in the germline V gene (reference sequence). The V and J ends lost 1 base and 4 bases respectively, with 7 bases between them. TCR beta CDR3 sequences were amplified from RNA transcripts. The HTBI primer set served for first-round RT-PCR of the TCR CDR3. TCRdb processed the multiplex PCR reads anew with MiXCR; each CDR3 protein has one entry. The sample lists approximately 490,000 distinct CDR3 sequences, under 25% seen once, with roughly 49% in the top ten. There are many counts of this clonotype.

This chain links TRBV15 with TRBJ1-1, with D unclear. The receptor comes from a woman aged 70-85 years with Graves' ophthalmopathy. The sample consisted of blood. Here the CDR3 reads CATSRGQITEAFF. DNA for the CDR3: TGTGCCACCAGCAGAGGACAAATCACTGAAGCTTTCTTT.